The 18 T cell receptor beta chains given below trace back to one sample, sequenced in a study of glioma-infiltrating T cells. The iRepertoire nested amplicon-rescue multiplex PCR amplified TCR alpha and beta CDR3s from RNA. TCRdb redid the calling of the multiplex PCR reads with MiXCR, one entry per CDR3 protein. In the table there are more than 300,000 distinct CDR3 sequences, roughly two fifths of which are singletons. Sequenced: glioma tissue, nonneoplastic brain tissue, or PBMCs (not recorded which). Source of these receptors: a human donor with low-grade glioma or glioblastoma, undergoing nonglioma brain surgery, or in good health (not recorded which).

This clonotype was counted between two and nine times. J is TRBJ2-1 and V is TRBV19; TRBD1 agrees at 9 bases. J gave up 3 bases and V 5 bases, and 5 bases lay outside the gene matches. The CDR3 length is 15 residues. CDR1 is LNHDA and CDR2 is SQIVND in the germline V gene (reference sequence). The CDR3 region is CASSRRDRDYNEQFF. CDR3 DNA: TGTGCCAGTAGTCGAAGGGACAGGGACTACAATGAGCAGTTCTTC. Filled out from reference TRBV19 and TRBJ2-1, the complete variable domain reads DGGITQSPKYLFRKEGQNVTLSCEQNLNHDAMYWYRQDPGQGLRLIYYSQIVNDFQKGDIAEGYSVSREKKESFPLTVTSAQKNPTAFYLCASSRRDRDYNEQFFGPGTRLTVL.

This sequence joins TRBV18 and TRBJ2-3, with TRBD2 matching 9 bases. CDR3 length: 15 amino acids. Germline lookup yields CDR1 KGHSH and CDR2 LQKENI. The junction had 3 bases not matched to a gene; V was cut back by 0 bases and J by 5 bases. The CDR3 region is CASSPPSGRRDTQYF. Written as DNA, the CDR3 is TGTGCCAGCTCACCACCTAGCGGGAGAAGAGATACGCAGTATTTT.

This clonotype was found many times. V usage is TRBV6-2 or TRBV6-3 and J usage is TRBJ2-1; the match to TRBD1 covers 7 bases. V lost 0 bases to trimming and J lost 7 bases; unmatched junction nucleotides: 12. This CDR3 contains 17 residues. Looked up from germline, CDR1 is MNHEY and CDR2 is SVGEGT. The CDR3 DNA sequence: TGTGCCAGCAGTTACTCAGGGTCGGGACAGCCAGGAAATGAGCAGTTCTTC. Amino acids: CASSYSGSGQPGNEQFF.

This clonotype was detected only a few times. The chain links TRBV20-1 to TRBJ2-7, with 13 bases fitting TRBD2. Germline V gives CDR1 DFQATT, CDR2 SNEGSKA (reference sequence). Trimming removed 1 base from V and 3 bases from J; junction bases left unmatched: 9. This CDR3 spans 17 amino acids. The CDR3: CSARGTSGSIPIYEQYF. The CDR3 DNA follows: TGCAGTGCTAGAGGGACTAGCGGGAGTATTCCCATCTACGAGCAGTACTTC.

This sequence joins TRBV30 and TRBJ1-1; the D is unclear. Germline V gene lookup returns CDR1 GTSNPN and CDR2 SVGIG (reference sequence). This CDR3 region has 12 residues. Trimming took 1 base from V and 5 from J, leaving 8 bases between them. The CDR3 protein is CAWSDLGTEAFF. The DNA for the CDR3 is TGTGCCTGGAGTGATCTGGGAACTGAAGCTTTCTTT.

The chain joins TRBV4-1 to TRBJ2-3; D gene ambiguous. The CDR3 is made up of 15 amino acids. Trimming shortened V by 7 bases and J by 1 base, and 15 bases separated the two germline ends. Per germline, CDR1 MGHRA and CDR2 YSYEKL. In nucleotides, the CDR3 is TGCGCCAGCACCGCCGGCCCCAGCGGCACAGATACGCAGTATTTT. Protein product: CASTAGPSGTDTQYF.

This chain joins TRBV27 and TRBJ2-5; no clear D. The CDR3 is 13 residues long. V was shortened by 7 bases and J by 4 bases, with 13 bases between the two germline ends. Germline assignment: CDR1 MNHEY and CDR2 SMNVEV (reference sequence). CDR3 protein: CASKAFKGETQYF. The CDR3 DNA is TGTGCCAGCAAGGCGTTCAAGGGAGAGACCCAGTACTTC.

For this clonotype: One base away lies a much larger clone, so this may be a sequencing read error. The chain joins TRBV28 to TRBJ1-5; D is ambiguous. The CDR3 runs 15 residues. V was trimmed by 7 bases and J by 2 bases, leaving 15 bases between them. The V gene's germline CDR1 is MDHEN and CDR2 SYDVKM. The CDR3 region is CASNSAMRGNQPQHF. In nucleotides, the CDR3 is TGTGCCAGCAATTCGGCTATGCGAGGCAATCAGCCCCAGCATTTT. Complete variable domain (other parts from reference TRBV28 and TRBJ1-5): DVKVTQSSRYLVKRTGEKVFLECVQDMDHENMFWYRQDPGLGLRLIYFSYDVKMKEKGDIPEGYSVSREKKERFSLILESASTNQTSMYLCASNSAMRGNQPQHFGDGTRLSIL.

This clonotype was counted only a few times. The genes are TRBV6-6 and TRBJ2-7; TRBD1 matches 10 bases. The ends lost 0 bases at V and 3 bases at J; junction bases unmatched: 8. The CDR3 consists of 17 residues. Germline loops: CDR1 MNHNY, CDR2 SVGAGI (reference sequence). The CDR3 DNA follows: TGTGCCAGCAGTTACTCTTCCGGGACAGGGGTCCTCTACGAGCAGTACTTC. Residues: CASSYSSGTGVLYEQYF.

This clonotype was seen a few times. The chain recombines TRBV20-1 with TRBJ2-7; D unclear. The V and J ends lost 5 bases and 2 bases respectively, with 13 bases between them. CDR3 length equals 13 residues. The V gene's germline CDR1 is DFQATT and CDR2 SNEGSKA (reference sequence). The CDR3 nucleotides are TGCAGTGCTGATAATGATTGGCCCTACGAGCAGTACTTC. Translation gives CSADNDWPYEQYF.

This clonotype showed up many times. This chain uses TRBV6-1 with TRBJ2-7; 7 bases align to TRBD1. The CDR3 contains 13 residues. CDR1 and CDR2 from the germline V gene are MNHNS and SASEGT. The V and J ends lost 7 bases and 5 bases, in that order; junction bases with no gene match: 8. CDR3 DNA sequence: TGTGCCAGCACCGACAGGGTGTCCAACGAGCAGTACTTC. This gives the protein CASTDRVSNEQYF.

This clonotype has a count of ten or more. This chain uses TRBV28 with TRBJ2-7, with 9 bases identical to TRBD1. J was trimmed by 4 bases and V by 2 bases; bases with no gene match: 3. There are 14 residues in the CDR3. Germline values: CDR1 MDHEN, CDR2 SYDVKM. CDR3 coding DNA: TGTGCCAGCAGTTTAACAGGGGGCCGTTACGAGCAGTACTTC. Protein product: CASSLTGGRYEQYF.

The genes are TRBV2 and TRBJ1-5, with D possibly TRBD1 on 5 matching bases. CDR3 length: 16 residues. Germline V CDR1 and CDR2: SNHLY, FYNNEI. V was cut by 6 bases and J by 2 bases, with 17 bases left in between. This chain's CDR3 is CASRAGTRSGNQPQHF. In DNA, the CDR3 is TGTGCCAGCAGGGCCGGGACCCGTAGTGGCAATCAGCCCCAGCATTTT.

V usage is TRBV12-3 or TRBV12-4 and J usage is TRBJ1-1; D gene uncertain. Between the trimmed V and J ends, which lost 3 bases and 4 bases, there was a span of 6 bases. The CDR3 covers 12 residues. The CDR3 here is CASSFLGTEAFF. The CDR3, as DNA: TGTGCCAGCAGTTTCCTAGGCACTGAAGCTTTCTTT.

J is TRBJ2-1 and V is TRBV6-2 or TRBV6-3; 9 bases are shared with TRBD2. CDR3 length: 15 residues. The junction had 5 bases not matched to a gene; V was cut back by 0 bases and J by 8 bases. Per germline, CDR1 MNHEY and CDR2 SVGEGT. CDR3 DNA: TGTGCCAGCAGTTACTCGCTAGCGGGAACCCATGAGCAGTTCTTC. It yields the protein CASSYSLAGTHEQFF.

This clonotype has at least ten counts. The chain combines TRBV27 with TRBJ2-1; D may correspond to TRBD1 or TRBD2 (5 bases each). CDR3 length: 15 amino acids. The germline V gene has CDR1 MNHEY and CDR2 SMNVEV (reference sequence). The V gene lost 6 bases and the J gene lost 0 bases, with 12 bases spanning the gap. Written as DNA, the CDR3 is TGTGCCAGCAGCCAAGGGACCAGCTCCTACAATGAGCAGTTCTTC. Amino acid sequence: CASSQGTSSYNEQFF.

The sample holds a few counts of this clonotype. J is TRBJ2-1 and V is TRBV24-1; the match to TRBD2 covers 12 bases. Germline V gives CDR1 KGHDR, CDR2 SFDVKD. There are 16 residues in the CDR3. V shed 5 bases and J 5 bases; nucleotides not matched to a gene: 6. The CDR3 nucleotides are TGTGCCACCAGTGCGACTAGCGGGAGCGGGGACAATGAGCAGTTCTTC. It specifies CATSATSGSGDNEQFF.

Details on this clonotype: In this CDR3 the conserved last residue, phenylalanine or tryptophan, is missing, so a read error is likely. The chain carries TRBV7-2 and TRBJ1-2; D remains ambiguous. In germline, CDR1 is SGHTA, CDR2 FQGNSA. CDR3 length equals 13 residues. The V and J ends lost 5 bases and 1 base respectively, with 8 bases between them. The CDR3: CASSPDRNYGYTL. The CDR3 DNA reads as TGTGCCAGCAGCCCGGACCGTAACTATGGCTACACCCTC.